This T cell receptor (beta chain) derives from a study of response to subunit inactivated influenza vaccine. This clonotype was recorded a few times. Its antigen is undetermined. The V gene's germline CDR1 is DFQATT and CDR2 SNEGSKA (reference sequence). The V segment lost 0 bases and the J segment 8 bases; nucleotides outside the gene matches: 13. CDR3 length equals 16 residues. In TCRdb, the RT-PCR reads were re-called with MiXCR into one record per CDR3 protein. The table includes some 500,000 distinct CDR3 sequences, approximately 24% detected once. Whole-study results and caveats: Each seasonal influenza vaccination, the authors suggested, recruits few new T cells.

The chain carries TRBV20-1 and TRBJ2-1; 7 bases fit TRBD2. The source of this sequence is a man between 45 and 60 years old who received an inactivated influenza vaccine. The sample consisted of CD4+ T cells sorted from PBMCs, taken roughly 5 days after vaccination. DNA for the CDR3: TGCAGTGCTAGAGATCAGTTGCGGGAGAAAAGAGATGAGCAGTTCTTC. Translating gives CSARDQLREKRDEQFF.